A selection of T cell receptor beta chains follows, all from one sample in a study of OX40 agonist ivuxolimab in advanced cancers. Measured with immunoSEQ multiplex PCR; TCRdb has only the in-frame clones, and not every one. The sample carries approximately 150 clones, less than 85% recorded once. Sequencing was performed on CD4+ or CD8+ T cells sorted from blood, taken in a trial of the OX40 agonist ivuxolimab. These receptors were obtained from an adult with an advanced solid tumor such as melanoma, head and neck, liver or kidney cancer. Each CDR3 is given with its conserved first and last residue. The D gene is left open where the match is weak. Clone sizes are given selectively: once, few, many, or a class where the clone is expanded.

j_call clone_size v_call d_call cdr3_nt cdr3_aa
TRBJ1-5 . TRBV7-8 TRBD1 TGTGCCAGCAGGAGAGACAGGGGGAGCAATCAGCCCCAGCATTTT CASRRDRGSNQPQHF
TRBJ1-2 . TRBV15 . TGTGCCACCAGCAGAGGTCGCGGGCCAACTGGGGGAGGCTACACCTTC CATSRGRGPTGGGYTF
TRBJ2-7 hyperexpanded TRBV30 TRBD2 TGTGCCTGGAGTGTACGGGGTAGCGGGGCCTACGAGCAGTACTTC CAWSVRGSGAYEQYF
TRBJ2-1 . TRBV11-3 . TGTGCCAGCAGTCTCATAAACTCCTACAATGAGCAGTTCTTC CASSLINSYNEQFF
TRBJ2-2 . TRBV10-1 . TGCGCCAGCAGGATAGCCATCCGGGACACCGGGGAGCTGTTTTTT CASRIAIRDTGELFF
TRBJ1-2 . TRBV12-2 . TGTGCAAGTCGCTCACCTCCACGAAAGACCTATGGCTACACCTTC CASRSPPRKTYGYTF
TRBJ1-1 . TRBV6-8 . TGTGCCAGCAGTTCTGGACAGTTCACTGAAGCTTTCTTT CASSSGQFTEAFF
TRBJ1-2 few TRBV6-8 . TGTGCCAGCAGTTCGGCAGCCTATGGCTACACCTTC CASSSAAYGYTF
TRBJ1-5 . TRBV28 . TGTGCCAGCAGCCTGGGGGTGAGCAATCAGCCCCAGCATTTT CASSLGVSNQPQHF
TRBJ2-7 once TRBV6-8 TRBD2 TGTGCCAGCAGTTTCCGGGAGGCCTACGAGCAGTACTTC CASSFREAYEQYF
TRBJ1-1 . TRBV14 . TGTGCCAGCAGCCCCAGGGTATGGGGCACTGAAGCTTTCTTT CASSPRVWGTEAFF
TRBJ2-7 . TRBV12-5 . TGTGCCATTAGGGATGACTACGAGCAGTACTTC CAIRDDYEQYF
TRBJ2-7 . TRBV6-8 . TGTGCCCCCGGTTCCCCCACCCACTTAAGCTCCTACGAGCAGTACTTC CAPGSPTHLSSYEQYF
TRBJ1-1 . TRBV12-5 TRBD1 TGTGCTAGTGGTTTGTCGACAGGGGAAGCTTTCTTT CASGLSTGEAFF
TRBJ2-7 once TRBV11-3 TRBD1 TGTGCCAGCAGCTTTGACAGGGTCGCCTACGAGCAGTACTTC CASSFDRVAYEQYF
TRBJ2-7 . TRBV5-1 . TGCGCCAGCAGCAGAGCCGGGACCTCAGAAGAGCAGTACTTC CASSRAGTSEEQYF
TRBJ1-1 . TRBV6-8 . TGTGCCAGCAGTTTTAGGGTAACGACTGAAGCTTTCTTT CASSFRVTTEAFF
TRBJ2-5 . TRBV11-3 . TGTGCCAGCAGCTTAGGTGTACTCGGGGAGACCCAGTACTTC CASSLGVLGETQYF
TRBJ1-6 . TRBV14 . TGTGCCAGCAGCCAGTCTCTTTCACCCCTCCACTTT CASSQSLSPLHF
TRBJ1-3 few TRBV6-8 . TGTGCCAGCAGCGTGACGGCCTCTGGAAACACCATATATTTT CASSVTASGNTIYF